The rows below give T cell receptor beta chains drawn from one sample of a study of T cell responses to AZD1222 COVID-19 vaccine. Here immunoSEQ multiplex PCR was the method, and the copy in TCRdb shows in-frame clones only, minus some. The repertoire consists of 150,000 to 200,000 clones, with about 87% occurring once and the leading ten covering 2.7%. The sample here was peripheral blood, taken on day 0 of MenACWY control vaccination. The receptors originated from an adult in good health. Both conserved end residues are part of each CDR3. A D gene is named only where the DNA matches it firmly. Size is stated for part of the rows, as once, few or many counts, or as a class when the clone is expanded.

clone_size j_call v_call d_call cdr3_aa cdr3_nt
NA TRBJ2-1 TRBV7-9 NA CASSLARRGSYNEQFF TGTGCCAGCAGCTTAGCGCGGAGGGGGTCATACAATGAGCAGTTCTTC
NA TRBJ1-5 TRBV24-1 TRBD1 CATRQGGGDQPQHF TGTGCCACAAGACAAGGGGGCGGTGATCAGCCCCAGCATTTT
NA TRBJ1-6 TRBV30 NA CALRGDRYNSPLHF TGTGCCTTACGTGGAGACAGATATAATTCACCCCTCCACTTT
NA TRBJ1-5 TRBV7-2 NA CASSHLADQPQHF TGTGCCAGCAGCCACCTGGCAGATCAGCCCCAGCATTTT
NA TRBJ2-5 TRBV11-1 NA CASSLVQNQETQYF TGTGCCAGCAGCTTAGTCCAGAACCAAGAGACCCAGTACTTC
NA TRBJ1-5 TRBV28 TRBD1 CASSPHLGTGNQPQHF TGTGCCAGCAGTCCCCACCTAGGGACAGGCAATCAGCCCCAGCATTTT
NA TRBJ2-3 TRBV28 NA CASRKQGFGDTQYF TGTGCCAGCAGGAAACAGGGATTTGGAGATACGCAGTATTTT
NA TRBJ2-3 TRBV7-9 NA CASSSDFTDTQYF TGTGCCAGCAGCTCGGACTTCACAGATACGCAGTATTTT
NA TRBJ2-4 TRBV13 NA CASSPRGPKSKNIQYF TGTGCCAGCAGCCCCCGAGGGCCGAAGTCCAAAAACATTCAGTACTTC
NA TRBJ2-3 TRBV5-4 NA CASSIRPQPTDTQYF TGTGCCAGCAGCATAAGACCGCAGCCCACAGATACGCAGTATTTT
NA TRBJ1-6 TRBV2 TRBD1 CASKDRENSPLHF TGTGCCAGCAAGGACAGGGAAAATTCACCCCTCCACTTT
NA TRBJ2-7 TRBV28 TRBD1 CASSQTGTGAYEQYF TGTGCCAGCAGCCAAACCGGGACAGGGGCCTACGAGCAGTACTTC
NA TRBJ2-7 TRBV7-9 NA CASSRDFYEQYF TGTGCCAGCAGCAGGGACTTCTACGAGCAGTACTTC
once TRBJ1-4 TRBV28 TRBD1 CASSSALGTANEKLFF TGTGCCAGCAGCTCCGCCCTCGGGACAGCTAATGAAAAACTGTTTTTT
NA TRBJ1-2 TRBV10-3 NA CAISVAQGLNGYTF TGTGCCATCAGTGTCGCGCAGGGATTGAATGGCTACACCTTC
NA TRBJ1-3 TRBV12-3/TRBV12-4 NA CASSNWNGNTIYF TGTGCCAGCAGTAACTGGAATGGAAACACCATATATTTT
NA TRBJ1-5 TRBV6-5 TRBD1 CASTRDRDQPQHF TGTGCCAGCACTAGGGACAGGGATCAGCCCCAGCATTTT
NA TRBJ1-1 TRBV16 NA CASSHTDWNTEAFF TGTGCCAGCAGCCACACGGACTGGAACACTGAAGCTTTCTTT
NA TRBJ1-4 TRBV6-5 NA CASSSDPRSNEKLFF TGTGCCAGCAGTTCCGATCCGAGGAGTAATGAAAAACTGTTTTTT
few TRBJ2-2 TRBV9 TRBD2 CASSVGASGSGPTGELFF TGTGCCAGCAGCGTAGGGGCTAGCGGGAGCGGGCCAACCGGGGAGCTGTTTTTT
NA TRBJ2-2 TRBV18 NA CASSPNSHRVNTGELFF TGTGCCAGCTCACCAAATTCGCACAGGGTGAACACCGGGGAGCTGTTTTTT
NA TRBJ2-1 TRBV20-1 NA CSPPGEQFF TGCAGCCCTCCGGGAGAGCAGTTCTTC
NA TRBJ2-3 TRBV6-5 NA CASSHVSGRPDTQYF TGTGCCAGCAGTCACGTTAGCGGTCGGCCAGATACGCAGTATTTT
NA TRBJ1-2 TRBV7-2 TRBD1 CASSRDRGQGYTF TGTGCCAGCAGCAGGGACAGGGGGCAAGGCTACACCTTC
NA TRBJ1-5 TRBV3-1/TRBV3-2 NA CASSRANDQPQHF TGTGCCAGCAGCCGAGCAAACGATCAGCCCCAGCATTTT